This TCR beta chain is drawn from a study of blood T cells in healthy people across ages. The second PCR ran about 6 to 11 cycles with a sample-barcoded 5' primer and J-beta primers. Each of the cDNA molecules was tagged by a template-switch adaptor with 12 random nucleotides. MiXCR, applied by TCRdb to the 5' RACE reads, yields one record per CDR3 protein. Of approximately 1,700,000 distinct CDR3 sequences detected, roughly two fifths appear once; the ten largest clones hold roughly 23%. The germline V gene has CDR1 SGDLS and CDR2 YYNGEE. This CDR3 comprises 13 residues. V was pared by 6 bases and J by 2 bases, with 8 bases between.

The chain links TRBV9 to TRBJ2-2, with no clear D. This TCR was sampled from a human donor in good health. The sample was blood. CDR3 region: CASNTDNTGELFF. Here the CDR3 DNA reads TGTGCCAGCAACACAGACAACACCGGGGAGCTGTTTTTT.